Sequencing of this T cell receptor (beta chain) was carried out in a study of CD4 T cells in relation to SARS-CoV-2 and coronaviruses. For the study at large: Median patient age was roughly 35 years, spanning 21 to 72 years.

Profiled with immunoSEQ multiplex PCR; TCRdb holds only in-frame clones, not every one. Here the sample spans tens of thousands of clones, 80% to 90% being singletons. With 4 bases clipped from V and 6 bases from J, the junction kept 23 bases outside the gene matches. The V gene's germline CDR1 is KGHDR and CDR2 SFDVKD. This CDR3 comprises 20 residues. This receptor was taken from an adult with COVID-19. The specimen sequenced was memory CD4+ T cells from PBMCs. The chain joins TRBV24-1 to TRBJ2-1; 7 nucleotides agree with TRBD2. The CDR3 DNA is TGTGCCACCAGTGACCCCGCTCTTTCGAGGCGGGGGTCCCACCTCAATGAGCAGTTCTTC. It specifies CATSDPALSRRGSHLNEQFF.